Included here is one T cell receptor beta chain sequence, with context. The target antigen is unknown. The data are from a study of glioma-infiltrating T cells after dendritic cell vaccination. Study findings and constraints: Longer survival after dendritic cell vaccination followed higher pretreatment TIL content.

TCRdb keeps only in-frame clones here, not all; method: immunoSEQ multiplex PCR. The sample lists under 40,000 clones, approximately 90% occurring once. CDR3 size: 14 residues. The germline gives CDR1 SGHRS, CDR2 YFSETQ. Trimming shortened V by 2 bases and J by 2 bases, and 10 bases separated the two germline ends. Isocitrate dehydrogenase mutation was absent in all glioblastoma patients. This specimen was blood, taken before dendritic cell vaccination. The chain joins TRBV5-1 to TRBJ2-5, with D maybe TRBD2 (5 bases). The sequence was obtained from a human donor with glioblastoma. The CDR3 DNA follows: TGCGCCAGCAGCTTCCGGACTGTTCAAGAGACCCAGTACTTC. Encoded protein: CASSFRTVQETQYF.